This is a list of T cell receptor beta chains from one sample in a study of cytotoxic CD8 clonotypes in ibrutinib-treated CLL. Assay: immunoSEQ multiplex PCR; the TCRdb copy retains only in-frame clones and omits some. The profile shows 130,000 to 150,000 clones, around three quarters of them singletons. This sample comprised PBMCs, obtained after 12 months of ibrutinib treatment. Receptor source: a human donor with chronic lymphocytic leukemia. Both conserved end residues are part of each CDR3. Fields, in order: CDR3 length, D gene, J gene, V gene, clone size, CDR3 protein, CDR3 DNA. D genes are given only for firm matches. Rows give clone size only sometimes, using once, few, many, or a class for an expanded clone.

cdr3_length: 19
d_call: TRBD2
j_call: TRBJ2-1
v_call: TRBV6-1
clone_size: NA
cdr3_aa: CASSDLRGTSGRSYNEQFF
cdr3_nt: TGTGCCAGCAGTGATTTAAGAGGGACTAGCGGGAGATCCTACAATGAGCAGTTCTTC

cdr3_length: 14
d_call: NA
j_call: TRBJ2-2
v_call: TRBV6-5
clone_size: NA
cdr3_aa: CASSSFYTTGELFF
cdr3_nt: TGTGCCAGCAGTTCATTTTACACCACCGGGGAGCTGTTTTTT

cdr3_length: 15
d_call: NA
j_call: TRBJ2-1
v_call: TRBV7-8
clone_size: NA
cdr3_aa: CASSLGRDRYNEQFF
cdr3_nt: TGTGCCAGCAGCTTAGGGCGGGACCGCTACAATGAGCAGTTCTTC

cdr3_length: 15
d_call: TRBD2
j_call: TRBJ2-7
v_call: TRBV25-1
clone_size: once
cdr3_aa: CASSGLAGGPYEQYF
cdr3_nt: TGTGCCAGCAGTGGGCTAGCGGGAGGGCCTTATGAGCAGTACTTC

cdr3_length: 15
d_call: TRBD2
j_call: TRBJ2-7
v_call: TRBV5-1
clone_size: NA
cdr3_aa: CASRRGSGGSYEQYF
cdr3_nt: TGCGCCAGCAGACGCGGGAGTGGGGGCTCCTACGAGCAGTACTTC

cdr3_length: 15
d_call: NA
j_call: TRBJ1-5
v_call: TRBV7-8
clone_size: few
cdr3_aa: CASSFYDRNNQPQHF
cdr3_nt: TGTGCCAGCAGCTTCTACGACAGAAACAATCAGCCCCAGCATTTT

cdr3_length: 16
d_call: TRBD2
j_call: TRBJ2-5
v_call: TRBV18
clone_size: NA
cdr3_aa: CASSRTSGEVQETQYF
cdr3_nt: TGTGCCAGCTCTCGGACTAGCGGGGAAGTCCAAGAGACCCAGTACTTC

cdr3_length: 14
d_call: TRBD1
j_call: TRBJ2-5
v_call: TRBV5-4
clone_size: NA
cdr3_aa: CASSSLTGEETQYF
cdr3_nt: TGTGCCAGCAGCTCACTGACAGGGGAAGAGACCCAGTACTTC

cdr3_length: 11
d_call: NA
j_call: TRBJ2-7
v_call: TRBV7-2
clone_size: NA
cdr3_aa: CASSPGYEQYF
cdr3_nt: TGTGCCAGCAGCCCAGGTTACGAGCAGTACTTC

cdr3_length: 17
d_call: NA
j_call: TRBJ2-7
v_call: TRBV30
clone_size: few
cdr3_aa: CAWSVRDVGGYTYEQYF
cdr3_nt: TGTGCCTGGAGTGTACGTGATGTCGGCGGGTACACCTACGAGCAGTACTTC

cdr3_length: 15
d_call: TRBD1
j_call: TRBJ1-2
v_call: TRBV9
clone_size: few
cdr3_aa: CASSVIQGNPYGYTF
cdr3_nt: TGTGCCAGCAGCGTCATACAGGGGAACCCCTATGGCTACACCTTC

cdr3_length: 14
d_call: TRBD1
j_call: TRBJ2-7
v_call: TRBV4-3
clone_size: once
cdr3_aa: CASSKGQGLYEQYF
cdr3_nt: TGCGCCAGCAGCAAGGGACAGGGGCTCTACGAGCAGTACTTC

cdr3_length: 13
d_call: TRBD1
j_call: TRBJ2-1
v_call: TRBV9
clone_size: NA
cdr3_aa: CASSVDRANEQFF
cdr3_nt: TGTGCCAGCAGCGTCGACAGGGCCAATGAGCAGTTCTTC

cdr3_length: 18
d_call: NA
j_call: TRBJ2-2
v_call: TRBV27
clone_size: NA
cdr3_aa: CASSLIPPRGRNTGELFF
cdr3_nt: TGTGCCAGCAGTTTAATCCCCCCCCGGGGGAGGAACACCGGGGAGCTGTTTTTT

cdr3_length: 17
d_call: NA
j_call: TRBJ2-1
v_call: TRBV4-3
clone_size: NA
cdr3_aa: CASSQVLGRGIYNEQFF
cdr3_nt: TGCGCCAGCAGCCAAGTCCTTGGCAGGGGTATTTACAATGAGCAGTTCTTC

cdr3_length: 12
d_call: NA
j_call: TRBJ2-1
v_call: TRBV19
clone_size: NA
cdr3_aa: CASTSSGLEQFF
cdr3_nt: TGTGCCAGTACCTCCTCCGGGCTTGAGCAGTTCTTC

cdr3_length: 15
d_call: NA
j_call: TRBJ1-4
v_call: TRBV5-1
clone_size: NA
cdr3_aa: CASSVQGISNEKLFF
cdr3_nt: TGCGCCAGCAGCGTCCAGGGGATATCGAATGAAAAACTGTTTTTT

cdr3_length: 15
d_call: TRBD2
j_call: TRBJ2-1
v_call: TRBV6-5
clone_size: NA
cdr3_aa: CASSFGLAGVDEQFF
cdr3_nt: TGTGCCAGCAGTTTCGGACTAGCGGGAGTCGATGAGCAGTTCTTC

cdr3_length: 15
d_call: NA
j_call: TRBJ2-7
v_call: TRBV10-3
clone_size: NA
cdr3_aa: CAIRDLDREEYEQYF
cdr3_nt: TGTGCCATCAGGGATCTGGACAGAGAGGAATACGAGCAGTACTTC

cdr3_length: 16
d_call: TRBD2
j_call: TRBJ2-7
v_call: TRBV7-6
clone_size: once
cdr3_aa: CASSLALAGGSYEQYF
cdr3_nt: TGTGCCAGCAGCTTAGCACTAGCGGGAGGATCCTACGAGCAGTACTTC

cdr3_length: 15
d_call: NA
j_call: TRBJ2-1
v_call: TRBV4-3
clone_size: NA
cdr3_aa: CASSQRRDPNNEQFF
cdr3_nt: TGCGCCAGCAGCCAACGCCGGGACCCAAACAATGAGCAGTTCTTC

cdr3_length: 12
d_call: NA
j_call: TRBJ2-5
v_call: TRBV28
clone_size: NA
cdr3_aa: CASSTTLETQYF
cdr3_nt: TGTGCCAGCAGCACCACCCTGGAGACCCAGTACTTC

cdr3_length: 11
d_call: NA
j_call: TRBJ2-1
v_call: TRBV6-1
clone_size: NA
cdr3_aa: CASSEVVAQFF
cdr3_nt: TGTGCCAGCAGTGAAGTGGTCGCGCAGTTCTTC

cdr3_length: 15
d_call: NA
j_call: TRBJ1-1
v_call: TRBV15
clone_size: NA
cdr3_aa: CATSRDRGQNTEAFF
cdr3_nt: TGTGCCACCAGCAGAGATCGAGGGCAAAACACTGAAGCTTTCTTT

cdr3_length: 13
d_call: TRBD2
j_call: TRBJ2-3
v_call: TRBV27
clone_size: NA
cdr3_aa: CASIAGGTDTQYF
cdr3_nt: TGTGCCAGTATAGCGGGAGGCACAGATACGCAGTATTTT

cdr3_length: 13
d_call: NA
j_call: TRBJ2-7
v_call: TRBV28
clone_size: NA
cdr3_aa: CASSRGLSGRKYF
cdr3_nt: TGTGCCAGCAGTCGTGGATTATCGGGACGCAAGTACTTC

cdr3_length: 16
d_call: NA
j_call: TRBJ2-1
v_call: TRBV7-3
clone_size: NA
cdr3_aa: CASSPAFGGPYNEQFF
cdr3_nt: TGTGCCAGCAGCCCTGCATTTGGGGGTCCCTACAATGAGCAGTTCTTC